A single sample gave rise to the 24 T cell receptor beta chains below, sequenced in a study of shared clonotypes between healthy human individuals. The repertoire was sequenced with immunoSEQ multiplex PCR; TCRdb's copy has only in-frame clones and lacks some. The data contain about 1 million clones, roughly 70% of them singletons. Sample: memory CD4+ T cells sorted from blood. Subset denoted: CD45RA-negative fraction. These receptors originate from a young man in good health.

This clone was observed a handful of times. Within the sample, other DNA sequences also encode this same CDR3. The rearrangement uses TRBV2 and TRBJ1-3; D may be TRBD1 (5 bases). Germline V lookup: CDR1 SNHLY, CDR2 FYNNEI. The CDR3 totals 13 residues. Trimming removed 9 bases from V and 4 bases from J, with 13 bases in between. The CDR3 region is CASSGTAGNTIYF. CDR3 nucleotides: TGTGCCAGTTCTGGGACGGCCGGAAACACCATATATTTT.

The CDR3 reads CASSLERQIYGYTF. CDR3 coding DNA: TGTGCCAGCAGCTTGGAGCGTCAGATCTATGGCTACACCTTC. V and J are TRBV5-4 and TRBJ1-2; D remains ambiguous. The length of the CDR3 is 14 residues. V lost 0 bases to trimming and J lost 4 bases, with 10 bases between them. Germline V lookup: CDR1 SGHNT, CDR2 YYREEE (reference sequence).

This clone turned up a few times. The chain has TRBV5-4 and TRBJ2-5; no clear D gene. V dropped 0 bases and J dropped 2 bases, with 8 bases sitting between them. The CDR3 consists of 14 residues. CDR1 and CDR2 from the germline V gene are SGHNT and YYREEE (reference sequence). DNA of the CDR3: TGTGCCAGCAGCTTGGCCCCTTTACAAGAGACCCAGTACTTC. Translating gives CASSLAPLQETQYF.

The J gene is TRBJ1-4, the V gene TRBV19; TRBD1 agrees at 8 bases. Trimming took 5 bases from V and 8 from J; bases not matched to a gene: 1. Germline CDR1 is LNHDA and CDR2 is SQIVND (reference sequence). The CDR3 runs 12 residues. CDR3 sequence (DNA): TGTGCCAGTAGTGCAGGGGGCGAAAAACTGTTTTTT. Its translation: CASSAGGEKLFF. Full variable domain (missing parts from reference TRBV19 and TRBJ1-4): DGGITQSPKYLFRKEGQNVTLSCEQNLNHDAMYWYRQDPGQGLRLIYYSQIVNDFQKGDIAEGYSVSREKKESFPLTVTSAQKNPTAFYLCASSAGGEKLFFGSGTQLSVL.

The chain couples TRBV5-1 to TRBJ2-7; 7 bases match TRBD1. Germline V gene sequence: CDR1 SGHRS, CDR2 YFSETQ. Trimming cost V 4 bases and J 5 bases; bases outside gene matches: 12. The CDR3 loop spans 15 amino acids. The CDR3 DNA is TGCGCCAGCAGCCGAACGCCAACAGGGGCGGACGAGCAGTACTTC. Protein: CASSRTPTGADEQYF.

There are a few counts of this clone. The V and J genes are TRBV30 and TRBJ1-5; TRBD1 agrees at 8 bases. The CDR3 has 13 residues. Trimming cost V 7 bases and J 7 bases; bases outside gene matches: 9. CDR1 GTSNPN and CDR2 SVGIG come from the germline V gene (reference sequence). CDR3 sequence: CALGGQGRQPQHF. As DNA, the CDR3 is TGTGCCTTGGGAGGACAGGGCCGCCAGCCCCAGCATTTT.

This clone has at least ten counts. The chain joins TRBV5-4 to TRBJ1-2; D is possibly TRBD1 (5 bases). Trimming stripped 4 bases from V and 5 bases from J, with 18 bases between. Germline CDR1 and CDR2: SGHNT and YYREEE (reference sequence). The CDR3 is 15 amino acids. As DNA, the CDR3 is TGTGCCAGCAGCCGGGTGGGGGATACGCGTTATGGCTACACCTTC. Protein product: CASSRVGDTRYGYTF.

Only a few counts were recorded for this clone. CDR3 coding DNA: TGTGCCAGCAGCTTATCGGGGGCCGAGCAGTACTTC. This gives the protein CASSLSGAEQYF. The rearrangement links TRBV7-6 to TRBJ2-7, with D tentatively TRBD1 or TRBD2 (6 bases each). CDR3 size: 12 residues. Germline lookup yields CDR1 SGHVS and CDR2 FNYEAQ. The V and J ends lost 2 bases and 6 bases respectively, with 8 bases between them.

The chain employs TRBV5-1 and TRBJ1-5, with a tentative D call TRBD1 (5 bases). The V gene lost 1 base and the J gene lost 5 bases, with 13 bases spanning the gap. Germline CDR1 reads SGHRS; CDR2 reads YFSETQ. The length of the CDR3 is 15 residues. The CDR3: CASSLIPGLDQPQHF. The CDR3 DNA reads TGCGCCAGCAGCTTGATCCCGGGGCTCGATCAGCCCCAGCATTTT.

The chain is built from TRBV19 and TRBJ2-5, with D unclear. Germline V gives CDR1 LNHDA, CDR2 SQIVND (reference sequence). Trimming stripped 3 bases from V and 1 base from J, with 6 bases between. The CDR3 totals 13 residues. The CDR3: CASSIWPQETQYF. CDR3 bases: TGTGCCAGTAGTATTTGGCCCCAAGAGACCCAGTACTTC.

This chain's CDR3 is CASSQDLQGVRNEQFF. CDR3 coding DNA: TGCGCCAGCAGCCAAGATCTACAGGGAGTCCGAAATGAGCAGTTCTTC. The rearrangement uses TRBV4-1 and TRBJ2-1; a weak D match, TRBD1 (6 bases). CDR1 and CDR2 (germline): MGHRA, YSYEKL. Trimming cost V 0 bases and J 7 bases, with 16 bases left between them. This CDR3 comprises 16 residues.

CDR3 residues: CASRSAGDRGYGYTF. The CDR3 DNA follows: TGTGCCAGCAGGTCCGCCGGGGACAGGGGCTATGGCTACACCTTC. The chain is built from TRBV7-9 and TRBJ1-2; 10 bases map to TRBD1. The V gene's germline CDR1 is SEHNR and CDR2 FQNEAQ (reference sequence). The CDR3 loop spans 15 amino acids. V shed 6 bases, J shed 4 bases, and the junction held 8 bases outside the gene matches. Filled out from reference TRBV7-9 and TRBJ1-2, the complete variable domain reads DTGVSQNPRHKITKRGQNVTFRCDPISEHNRLYWYRQTLGQGPEFLTYFQNEAQLEKSRLLSDRFSAERPKGSFSTLEIQRTEQGDSAMYLCASRSAGDRGYGYTFGSGTRLTVV.

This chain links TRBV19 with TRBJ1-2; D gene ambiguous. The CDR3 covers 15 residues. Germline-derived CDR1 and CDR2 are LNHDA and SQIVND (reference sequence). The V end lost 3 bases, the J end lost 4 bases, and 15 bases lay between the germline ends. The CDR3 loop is CASSIQSGFIYGYTF. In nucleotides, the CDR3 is TGTGCCAGTAGTATTCAGAGCGGTTTCATCTATGGCTACACCTTC.

DNA of the CDR3: TGCGCCAGCAGCCCGGTCCCCAAGGTGAACACTGAAGCTTTCTTT. It translates to CASSPVPKVNTEAFF. V is TRBV5-1 and J is TRBJ1-1; D is unclear. Germline V gene sequence: CDR1 SGHRS, CDR2 YFSETQ. CDR3 size: 15 residues. The V gene lost 4 bases and the J gene lost 0 bases, with 13 bases spanning the gap.

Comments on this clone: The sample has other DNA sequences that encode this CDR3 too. CDR3 DNA sequence: TGCGCCAGCAGCTTGGGCGGGACTTCCACAGATACGCAGTATTTT. Translating it yields CASSLGGTSTDTQYF. The V call is TRBV5-1, the J call TRBJ2-3; D may be TRBD2 (6 bases). Germline CDR1 reads SGHRS; CDR2 reads YFSETQ. V lost 0 bases and J 2 bases, leaving 10 bases between the germline ends. This CDR3 has 15 residues.

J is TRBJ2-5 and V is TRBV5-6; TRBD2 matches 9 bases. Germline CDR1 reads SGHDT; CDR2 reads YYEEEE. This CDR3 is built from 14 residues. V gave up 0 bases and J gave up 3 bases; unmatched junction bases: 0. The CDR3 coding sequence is TGTGCCAGCAGCTTGGGCGGGGGGGAAGAGACCCAGTACTTC. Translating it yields CASSLGGGEETQYF.

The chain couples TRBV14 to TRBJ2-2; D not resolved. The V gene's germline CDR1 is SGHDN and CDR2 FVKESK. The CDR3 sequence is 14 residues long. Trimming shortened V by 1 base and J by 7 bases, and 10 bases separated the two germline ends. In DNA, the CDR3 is TGTGCCAGCAGCCAAGGGTGGGGTATCGGGGAGCTGTTTTTT. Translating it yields CASSQGWGIGELFF.

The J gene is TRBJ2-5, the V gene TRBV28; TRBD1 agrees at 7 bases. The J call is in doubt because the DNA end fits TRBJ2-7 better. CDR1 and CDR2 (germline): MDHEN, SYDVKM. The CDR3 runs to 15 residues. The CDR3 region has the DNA TGTGCCAGCAGCCGAGGACAGGATCCTCCCTACGAGCAGTACTTC. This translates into CASSRGQDPPYEQYF.

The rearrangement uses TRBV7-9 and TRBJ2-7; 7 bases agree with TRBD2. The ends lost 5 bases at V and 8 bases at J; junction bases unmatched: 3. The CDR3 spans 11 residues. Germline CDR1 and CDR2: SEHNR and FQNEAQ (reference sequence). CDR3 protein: CASSPGGKQYF. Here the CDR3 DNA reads TGTGCCAGCAGCCCCGGGGGGAAGCAGTACTTC.

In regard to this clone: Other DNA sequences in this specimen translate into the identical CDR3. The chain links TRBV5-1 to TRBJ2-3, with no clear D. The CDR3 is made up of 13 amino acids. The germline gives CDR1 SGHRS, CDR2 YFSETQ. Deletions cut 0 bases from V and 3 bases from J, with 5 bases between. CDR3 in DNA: TGCGCCAGCAGCTTGGTGGGTACAGATACGCAGTATTTT. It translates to CASSLVGTDTQYF.

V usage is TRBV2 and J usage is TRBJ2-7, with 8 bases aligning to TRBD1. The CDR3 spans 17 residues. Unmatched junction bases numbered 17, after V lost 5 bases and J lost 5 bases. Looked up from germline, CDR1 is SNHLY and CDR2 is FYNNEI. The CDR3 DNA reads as TGTGCCAGCAGTCTGTCCTGGTCGACAGGGGTGTCCAACGAGCAGTACTTC. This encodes CASSLSWSTGVSNEQYF. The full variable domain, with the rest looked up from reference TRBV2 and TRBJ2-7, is EPEVTQTPSHQVTQMGQEVILRCVPISNHLYFYWYRQILGQKVEFLVSFYNNEISEKSEIFDDQFSVERPDGSNFTLKIRSTKLEDSAMYFCASSLSWSTGVSNEQYFGPGTRLTVT.

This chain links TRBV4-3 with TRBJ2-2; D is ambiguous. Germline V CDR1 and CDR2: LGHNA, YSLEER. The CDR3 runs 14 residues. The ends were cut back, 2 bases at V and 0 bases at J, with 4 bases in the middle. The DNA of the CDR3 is TGCGCCAGCAGCCAAAACCCGAACACCGGGGAGCTGTTTTTT. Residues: CASSQNPNTGELFF.

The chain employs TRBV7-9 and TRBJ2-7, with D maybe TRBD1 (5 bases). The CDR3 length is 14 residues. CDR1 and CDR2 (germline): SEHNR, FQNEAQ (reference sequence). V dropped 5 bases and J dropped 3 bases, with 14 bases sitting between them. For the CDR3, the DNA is TGTGCCAGCAGCCCAGAAGACAGTATCTACGAGCAGTACTTC. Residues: CASSPEDSIYEQYF.

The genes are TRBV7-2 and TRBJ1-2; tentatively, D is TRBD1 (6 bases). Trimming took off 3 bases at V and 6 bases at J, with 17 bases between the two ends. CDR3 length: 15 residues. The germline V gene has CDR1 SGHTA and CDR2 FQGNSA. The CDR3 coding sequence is TGTGCCAGCAGCTTGAGACTGAAACAGGGAAATGGCTACACCTTC. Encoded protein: CASSLRLKQGNGYTF.